Listed here are 22 T cell receptor beta chains from one sample, sequenced in a study of T-cell reconstitution after alpha-beta-depleted transplantation in children (dated by TCRdb to 2016 to 2017). Libraries were prepared through PCR. Sequencer: Illumina HiSeq 2500. To normalize quantification of the TCRbeta repertoire, the TCR libraries were built with molecular barcoding that relied on unique molecular identifiers. The public sequencing data were trimmed at Q25 with fastp and processed into clonotypes with MiXCR by TCRdb, which kept only in-frame beta chains. Rows with a matching CDR3 protein are joined into one entry that keeps the most common DNA and genes. Present in this sample are about 290,000 distinct CDR3 sequences, 10% of which were seen just once. The top ten clonotypes cover less than 9% of the sample. The treatment or condition label corresponds to: allogeneic hematopoietic cell transplantation with graft depleted of TCRalphabeta T cells and CD19 B cells.

This specimen consisted of PBMCs, obtained before TCRalphabeta/CD19-depleted stem cell transplant. These receptors were obtained from a boy younger than two with acute myeloid leukemia, due to receive a stem cell transplant.

Many counts were recorded for this clonotype. This chain's CDR3 is CAISPGLAGISYEQYF. In nucleotides, the CDR3 is TGTGCCATCAGTCCCGGACTAGCGGGGATCTCCTACGAGCAGTACTTC. This chain connects TRBV10-3 to TRBJ2-7; 12 positions agree with TRBD2. Losses at the gene ends were 5 bases for V and 0 bases for J; bases not matched to a gene: 5. Germline V gene lookup returns CDR1 ENHRY and CDR2 SYGVKD. The CDR3 is made up of 16 amino acids.

This clonotype has ten or more counts. The CDR3 loop is CASIGLAARTGELFF. The CDR3 DNA reads as TGTGCCAGCATTGGACTAGCGGCTAGGACCGGGGAGCTGTTTTTT. The V gene is TRBV2, the J gene TRBJ2-2; 10 bases fit TRBD2. The CDR3 spans 15 residues. Germline V gives CDR1 SNHLY, CDR2 FYNNEI. J gave up 5 bases and V 7 bases, and 7 bases lay outside the gene matches. Filled out from reference TRBV2 and TRBJ2-2, the complete variable domain reads EPEVTQTPSHQVTQMGQEVILRCVPISNHLYFYWYRQILGQKVEFLVSFYNNEISEKSEIFDDQFSVERPDGSNFTLKIRSTKLEDSAMYFCASIGLAARTGELFFGEGSRLTVL.

The V call is TRBV11-2, the J call TRBJ1-1, with D maybe TRBD1 (6 bases). Germline CDR1 reads SGHAT; CDR2 reads FQNNGV. This CDR3 region has 15 residues. V dropped 5 bases and J dropped 2 bases, with 15 bases sitting between them. CDR3 in amino acids: CASSPFGGANTEAFF. Written as DNA, the CDR3 is TGTGCCAGCAGCCCCTTCGGGGGGGCAAACACTGAAGCTTTCTTT.

This chain uses TRBV3-1 with TRBJ2-2; 10 bases map to TRBD1. J lost 5 bases, V lost 4 bases, and 10 bases had no gene match. The CDR3 runs 17 residues. Germline V gene sequence: CDR1 LGHDT, CDR2 YNNKEL (reference sequence). The CDR3 DNA reads TGTGCCAGCAGCCCCCACCGGGGACAGGGGATTACCGGGGAGCTGTTTTTT. It translates to CASSPHRGQGITGELFF. Using reference TRBV3-1 and TRBJ2-2 for the parts outside the CDR3, the full variable domain is DTAVSQTPKYLVTQMGNDKSIKCEQNLGHDTMYWYKQDSKKFLKIMFSYNNKELIINETVPNRFSPKSPDKAHLNLHINSLELGDSAVYFCASSPHRGQGITGELFFGEGSRLTVL.

This clonotype was seen repeatedly, ten times or more. This chain joins TRBV7-9 and TRBJ2-1, with a weak D call TRBD2 (5 bases). CDR1 SEHNR and CDR2 FQNEAQ come from the germline V gene (reference sequence). The CDR3 consists of 14 residues. V gave up 7 bases and J gave up 0 bases, with 10 bases separating them. The CDR3 DNA follows: TGTGCCAGCATCCTTGGAGGCTCCTACAATGAGCAGTTCTTC. Its protein product is CASILGGSYNEQFF.

This clonotype showed up many times. The CDR3 loop reads CASSPIRDSDPFF. The CDR3 coding sequence is TGTGCCAGCAGCCCTATACGGGACTCTGATCCGTTCTTC. The chain carries TRBV12-3 or TRBV12-4 and TRBJ2-1; a possible D gene is TRBD2 (6 bases). The CDR3 is 13 residues long. V lost 6 bases to trimming and J lost 15 bases, with 21 bases between them.

This clonotype was observed at least ten times. The rearrangement links TRBV12-3 or TRBV12-4 to TRBJ1-6; tentatively, D is TRBD1 (5 bases). With 3 bases removed from V and 5 bases from J, the gap between germline ends came to 11 bases. This CDR3 contains 15 residues. This chain's CDR3 is CASSLEGAHNSPLHF. CDR3 nucleotide sequence: TGTGCCAGCAGTTTGGAAGGGGCCCATAATTCACCCCTCCACTTT.

This clonotype was counted ten times or more. The J gene is TRBJ1-2, the V gene TRBV9; D gene ambiguous. Deletions cut 0 bases from V and 7 bases from J, with 10 bases between. This CDR3 contains 13 residues. CDR1 and CDR2 (germline): SGDLS, YYNGEE. As DNA, the CDR3 is TGTGCCAGCAGCGTAGAAAAGCTCGGTGGCTACACCTTC. It specifies CASSVEKLGGYTF. Looking up the rest from reference TRBV9 and TRBJ1-2 gives the full variable domain: DSGVTQTPKHLITATGQRVTLRCSPRSGDLSVYWYQQSLDQGLQFLIQYYNGEERAKGNILERFSAQQFPDLHSELNLSSLELGDSALYFCASSVEKLGGYTFGSGTRLTVV.

This clonotype showed up many times. The CDR3 nucleotides are TGTGCCAGCAGTGCCGCAGGGCCAGATACGCAGTATTTT. It codes for CASSAAGPDTQYF. The chain employs TRBV27 and TRBJ2-3; possible D gene TRBD1, 5 bases. The CDR3 is made up of 13 amino acids. The V gene lost 5 bases and the J gene lost 4 bases, with 10 bases spanning the gap. The V gene's germline CDR1 is MNHEY and CDR2 SMNVEV (reference sequence).

As for this clonotype: The conserved phenylalanine or tryptophan normally closing the CDR3 is absent here, so this likely arose from a read error. This chain joins TRBV7-2 and TRBJ2-7, with 7 positions matching TRBD2. Trimming at V came to 4 bases and at J to 2 bases, leaving 8 bases not matched to a gene. The CDR3 spans 15 residues. Germline V lookup: CDR1 SGHTA, CDR2 FQGNSA. The DNA of the CDR3 is TGTGCCAGCAGCTCGCTCCGGACTAGGCCCTACGAGCAGTACTCC. It translates to CASSSLRTRPYEQYS.

This clonotype was observed a handful of times. The CDR3 bases are TGTGCCAGCAGTTTACCCGGAAACATTCAGTACTTC. Its translation is CASSLPGNIQYF. J is TRBJ2-4 and V is TRBV12-3 or TRBV12-4; D uncertain. Trimming stripped 2 bases from V and 6 bases from J, with 5 bases between. The CDR3 covers 12 residues.

Ten or more counts support this clonotype. This rearrangement joins TRBV7-9 to TRBJ2-7, with unresolved D. The CDR3 totals 12 residues. Trimming removed 0 bases at V and 7 bases at J, with 7 bases between. Germline CDR1 reads SEHNR; CDR2 reads FQNEAQ (reference sequence). As DNA, the CDR3 is TGTGCCAGCAGCTTAGCAGGGTGGGAGCAGTACTTC. It specifies CASSLAGWEQYF.

This clonotype has a count of ten or more. The rearrangement links TRBV7-2 to TRBJ2-1, with 7 bases aligning to TRBD2. With 5 bases clipped from V and 4 bases from J, the junction kept 11 bases outside the gene matches. Germline CDR1 is SGHTA and CDR2 is FQGNSA. This CDR3 has 16 residues. The CDR3 DNA sequence: TGTGCCAGCAGCCCACCCTATAGCGGGCCATACAATGAGCAGTTCTTC. It yields the protein CASSPPYSGPYNEQFF.

This clonotype was observed many times. The chain has TRBV7-2 and TRBJ2-2; D gene unclear. This CDR3 is built from 16 residues. Deletions cut 1 base from V and 1 base from J, with 10 bases between. CDR1 and CDR2 (germline): SGHTA, FQGNSA. The CDR3 sequence: CASSLGPLGNTGELFF. CDR3 sequence (DNA): TGTGCCAGCAGCTTAGGTCCCCTTGGGAACACCGGGGAGCTGTTTTTT. The entire variable domain, with the rest obtained from reference TRBV7-2 and TRBJ2-2, is as follows: GAGVSQSPSNKVTEKGKDVELRCDPISGHTALYWYRQSLGQGLEFLIYFQGNSAPDKSGLPSDRFSAERTGGSVSTLTIQRTQQEDSAVYLCASSLGPLGNTGELFFGEGSRLTVL.

This clonotype was counted many times. CDR3 in DNA: TGTGCCAGCCGTCTGGTTGTGGAGCAGTTCTTC. It encodes CASRLVVEQFF. The rearrangement uses TRBV12-3 or TRBV12-4 and TRBJ2-1; D remains ambiguous. V dropped 8 bases and J dropped 10 bases, with 12 bases sitting between them. The CDR3 runs 11 residues.

This chain joins TRBV11-2 and TRBJ2-5; possible D gene TRBD1, 5 bases. The CDR3 loop spans 15 amino acids. CDR1 is SGHAT and CDR2 is FQNNGV in the germline V gene. Deletions cut 4 bases from V and 2 bases from J, with 14 bases between. The CDR3 sequence: CASSSGSVQQETQYF. The CDR3 DNA is TGTGCCAGCAGCTCAGGGTCGGTTCAGCAAGAGACCCAGTACTTC.

V is TRBV4-1 and J is TRBJ2-1, with D tentatively TRBD2 (6 bases). This CDR3 comprises 15 residues. The V end lost 1 base, the J end lost 6 bases, and 13 bases lay between the germline ends. Looked up from germline, CDR1 is MGHRA and CDR2 is YSYEKL. The CDR3 DNA sequence: TGCGCCAGCAGCCAAGCCCTAGCGCGGGCCAATGAGCAGTTCTTC. It is translated as CASSQALARANEQFF.

This clonotype occurred many times. V gene TRBV12-3 or TRBV12-4 combines with J gene TRBJ1-1; 9 bases agree with TRBD1. Trimming removed 5 bases from V and 3 bases from J; junction bases left unmatched: 10. The CDR3 covers 16 residues. The CDR3 bases are TGTGCCAGCAGTCCACGGACAGGGGTTGGGTACACTGAAGCTTTCTTT. As protein: CASSPRTGVGYTEAFF.

This clonotype appeared many times. The rearrangement joins TRBV20-1 to TRBJ1-4; TRBD1 aligns across 10 bases. From germline, CDR1 is DFQATT and CDR2 SNEGSKA (reference sequence). The CDR3 sequence is 13 residues long. The V gene end was trimmed by 5 bases and the J gene end by 7 bases; junction bases not matched to a gene: 4. The CDR3 sequence: CSARTGGSEKLFF. For the CDR3, the DNA is TGCAGTGCTCGGACAGGGGGTAGTGAAAAACTGTTTTTT.

At least ten counts were recorded for this clonotype. The chain couples TRBV28 to TRBJ2-7; 9 bases line up with TRBD1. The germline gives CDR1 MDHEN, CDR2 SYDVKM. This CDR3 spans 15 amino acids. The V gene end was trimmed by 6 bases and the J gene end by 4 bases; junction bases not matched to a gene: 10. As DNA, the CDR3 is TGTGCCAGCAGACTTATCCGTGGACAGGGGTACGAGCAGTACTTC. It is translated as CASRLIRGQGYEQYF.

This clonotype was counted a few times. The chain links TRBV7-9 to TRBJ1-6; D is uncertain. Per germline, CDR1 SEHNR and CDR2 FQNEAQ (reference sequence). V lost 3 bases and J 6 bases, leaving 12 bases between the germline ends. The CDR3 contains 15 residues. The CDR3 region is CASSFMTVPNSPLHF. The CDR3 DNA follows: TGTGCCAGCAGCTTCATGACCGTTCCTAATTCACCCCTCCACTTT.

This clonotype has more than one count but fewer than ten. This chain connects TRBV20-1 to TRBJ1-2; 7 bases are a match to TRBD1. This CDR3 has 13 residues. Looked up from germline, CDR1 is DFQATT and CDR2 is SNEGSKA (reference sequence). J lost 0 bases, V lost 5 bases, and 3 bases had no gene match. The CDR3, as DNA: TGCAGTGCTCTCAGGGGGACTAACTATGGCTACACCTTC. Translation: CSALRGTNYGYTF.